The 10 T cell receptor beta chains in this list originate from one sample, sequenced in a study of cytomegalovirus exposure and HLA in healthy donors. PCR primers comprised 60 Vbeta and 13 Jbeta primers. Clones were sequenced by immunoSEQ multiplex PCR, and TCRdb holds only the in-frame ones, with some missing. The sample comprises approximately 140,000 clones, roughly 80% of which are singletons, and around 4.9% rests with the top ten. The sequenced material came from PBMCs. Receptors were obtained from a male donor in good health and CMV-seronegative.

This chain links TRBV7-2 with TRBJ1-4; 8 nucleotides align to TRBD1. The V and J ends lost 3 bases and 8 bases, in that order; junction bases with no gene match: 2. This CDR3 has 13 amino acids. CDR1 is SGHTA and CDR2 is FQGNSA in the germline V gene. This CDR3 is CASSFNRGEKLFF. For the CDR3, the DNA is TGTGCCAGCAGCTTCAACAGGGGGGAAAAACTGTTTTTT. Full variable domain (outside the CDR3, taken from reference TRBV7-2 and TRBJ1-4): GAGVSQSPSNKVTEKGKDVELRCDPISGHTALYWYRQSLGQGLEFLIYFQGNSAPDKSGLPSDRFSAERTGGSVSTLTIQRTQQEDSAVYLCASSFNRGEKLFFGSGTQLSVL.

DNA of the CDR3: TGTGCCAGCAGTCGGGGGACAGGGTTGCGAGGAGCTTTCTTT. Protein sequence: CASSRGTGLRGAFF. This chain uses TRBV6-5 with TRBJ1-1; 9 bases align to TRBD1. This CDR3 is built from 14 residues. Germline lookup yields CDR1 MNHEY and CDR2 SVGAGI. Trimming cost V 5 bases and J 10 bases; bases outside gene matches: 11.

V and J are TRBV4-3 and TRBJ1-4, with D unclear. V shed 0 bases and J shed 0 bases, with 14 bases lying between them. This CDR3 spans 18 amino acids. Germline assignment: CDR1 LGHNA and CDR2 YSLEER. The CDR3 sequence: CASSQDGSPGATNEKLFF. DNA for the CDR3: TGCGCCAGCAGCCAAGATGGCTCGCCAGGTGCAACTAATGAAAAACTGTTTTTT.

The V call is TRBV5-6, the J call TRBJ2-5; 9 bases align to TRBD1. CDR3 length: 16 residues. Trimming at V came to 3 bases and at J to 4 bases, leaving 10 bases not matched to a gene. Germline CDR1 is SGHDT and CDR2 is YYEEEE. The CDR3 loop is CASSWTGQGRGETQYF. CDR3 DNA: TGTGCCAGCAGCTGGACGGGACAGGGAAGGGGAGAGACCCAGTACTTC. The whole variable domain, remainder taken from reference TRBV5-6 and TRBJ2-5, is DAGVTQSPTHLIKTRGQQVTLRCSPKSGHDTVSWYQQALGQGPQFIFQYYEEEERQRGNFPDRFSGHQFPNYSSELNVNALLLGDSALYLCASSWTGQGRGETQYFGPGTRLLVL.

The chain joins TRBV5-5 to TRBJ1-4; a weak D match, TRBD1 (5 bases). The CDR3 contains 16 residues. V was shortened by 2 bases and J by 1 base, with 12 bases between the two germline ends. Germline V gene sequence: CDR1 SGHKS, CDR2 YYEKEE (reference sequence). The CDR3 is CASSFGGEGTNEKLFF. The CDR3 bases are TGTGCCAGCAGCTTCGGAGGGGAAGGAACTAATGAAAAACTGTTTTTT.

This clone was seen more than once but under ten times. The chain employs TRBV7-2 and TRBJ2-1; D is perhaps TRBD1 (5 bases). The CDR3 runs 13 residues. Trimming shortened V by 6 bases and J by 16 bases, and 22 bases separated the two germline ends. Germline CDR1 reads SGHTA; CDR2 reads FQGNSA. In nucleotides, the CDR3 is TGTGCCAGCAGTACGGACAAATTCATTCAGGTCTTCTTC. Amino acids: CASSTDKFIQVFF. The whole variable domain, filled in from reference TRBV7-2 and TRBJ2-1, reads GAGVSQSPSNKVTEKGKDVELRCDPISGHTALYWYRQSLGQGLEFLIYFQGNSAPDKSGLPSDRFSAERTGGSVSTLTIQRTQQEDSAVYLCASSTDKFIQVFFGPGTRLTVL.

The chain is built from TRBV15 and TRBJ1-4, with a weak D call TRBD1 (5 bases). This CDR3 has 12 amino acids. Trimming took 7 bases from V and 10 from J, leaving 13 bases between them. CDR1 LNHNV and CDR2 YYDKDF come from the germline V gene (reference sequence). The CDR3 bases are TGTGCCACCAATGGGGGGGAGGGAAAACTGTTTTTT. Translated, it gives CATNGGEGKLFF.

This clone came up a few times. This chain joins TRBV15 and TRBJ2-7; D perhaps matches TRBD2 (6 bases). Germline values: CDR1 LNHNV, CDR2 YYDKDF (reference sequence). CDR3 size: 14 residues. With 3 bases removed from V and 2 bases from J, the gap between germline ends came to 11 bases. This CDR3 reads CATSRVGGPYEQYF. CDR3 in DNA: TGTGCCACCAGCAGGGTCGGGGGTCCCTACGAGCAGTACTTC.

The V call is TRBV9, the J call TRBJ2-3; 8 bases are shared with TRBD2. The CDR3 has 16 amino acids. After removal of 4 bases from V and 5 bases from J, the junction contained 12 bases not matched to a gene. Per the germline V gene, CDR1 is SGDLS and CDR2 is YYNGEE. CDR3 protein: CASSQTLSGGKDTQYF. The DNA of the CDR3 is TGTGCCAGCAGCCAGACTCTAAGCGGGGGAAAAGATACGCAGTATTTT.

This rearrangement joins TRBV4-3 to TRBJ2-1; 10 nucleotides line up with TRBD2. CDR3 length: 16 amino acids. J was trimmed by 3 bases and V by 0 bases; bases with no gene match: 2. CDR1 is LGHNA and CDR2 is YSLEER in the germline V gene. This CDR3 is CASSQDRLAGYNEQFF. The DNA of the CDR3 is TGCGCCAGCAGCCAAGATAGACTAGCGGGCTACAATGAGCAGTTCTTC.